Below are 7 T cell receptor beta chains sequenced from a single sample in a study of cytotoxic CD8 clonotypes in ibrutinib-treated CLL. Measured with immunoSEQ multiplex PCR; TCRdb has only the in-frame clones, and not every one. The data hold fewer than 70,000 clones, with over 60% observed a single time. The sequenced sample was PBMCs, obtained after 12 months of ibrutinib treatment. The source of these receptors is a human donor with chronic lymphocytic leukemia.

The V and J genes are TRBV7-6 and TRBJ2-3; D gene ambiguous. This CDR3 region has 13 residues. Germline V gene data show CDR1 as SGHVS and CDR2 as FNYEAQ. Trimming cost V 2 bases and J 4 bases, with 7 bases left between them. The CDR3 DNA sequence: TGTGCCAGCAGCTTATCCGTGGCAGATACGCAGTATTTT. This sequence encodes CASSLSVADTQYF. The whole variable domain, remainder taken from reference TRBV7-6 and TRBJ2-3, is GAGVSQSPRYKVTKRGQDVALRCDPISGHVSLYWYRQALGQGPEFLTYFNYEAQQDKSGLPNDRFSAERPEGSISTLTIQRTEQRDSAMYRCASSLSVADTQYFGPGTRLTVL.

The V gene is TRBV28, the J gene TRBJ1-1; D not certain. CDR3 length: 13 residues. The germline gives CDR1 MDHEN, CDR2 SYDVKM. Trimming took off 6 bases at V and 1 base at J, with 9 bases between the two ends. CDR3 DNA sequence: TGTGCCAGCAGCCCAGGCCAGAACACTGAAGCTTTCTTT. Translated: CASSPGQNTEAFF.

This sequence joins TRBV2 and TRBJ2-1; 10 positions agree with TRBD2. This CDR3 has 19 residues. The germline gives CDR1 SNHLY, CDR2 FYNNEI. Germline trimming cut 4 bases from V and 1 base from J; bases unmatched to any gene: 13. The CDR3 coding sequence is TGTGCCAGCAGTGCTCGCCGGGGTAGCGGGAGGACTTCCTACAATGAGCAGTTCTTC. Translated, it gives CASSARRGSGRTSYNEQFF.

This chain joins TRBV7-2 and TRBJ2-2; possibly TRBD2 for D (5 bases). Germline-derived CDR1 and CDR2 are SGHTA and FQGNSA. This CDR3 has 15 amino acids. V lost 6 bases and J 4 bases, leaving 15 bases between the germline ends. The CDR3 protein is CASRPKGAVTGELFF. In DNA, the CDR3 is TGTGCCAGCAGACCCAAGGGAGCGGTCACCGGGGAGCTGTTTTTT. Using reference TRBV7-2 and TRBJ2-2 for the parts outside the CDR3, the full variable domain is GAGVSQSPSNKVTEKGKDVELRCDPISGHTALYWYRQSLGQGLEFLIYFQGNSAPDKSGLPSDRFSAERTGGSVSTLTIQRTQQEDSAVYLCASRPKGAVTGELFFGEGSRLTVL.

In its sample, this clone was seen once. The rearrangement uses TRBV7-2 and TRBJ2-1; 11 bases line up with TRBD2. Germline V gene lookup returns CDR1 SGHTA and CDR2 FQGNSA. The CDR3 is 16 residues long. V lost 0 bases and J lost 10; bases outside the gene matches: 8. CDR3 amino acids: CASSLAVLAGEGEQFF. CDR3 in DNA: TGTGCCAGCAGCTTAGCAGTACTAGCGGGAGAGGGGGAGCAGTTCTTC. Supplemented by reference TRBV7-2 and TRBJ2-1, the full variable domain reads GAGVSQSPSNKVTEKGKDVELRCDPISGHTALYWYRQSLGQGLEFLIYFQGNSAPDKSGLPSDRFSAERTGGSVSTLTIQRTQQEDSAVYLCASSLAVLAGEGEQFFGPGTRLTVL.

This chain uses TRBV19 with TRBJ2-7; the D is unclear. Germline CDR1 is LNHDA and CDR2 is SQIVND (reference sequence). The CDR3 runs 14 residues. Trimming removed 9 bases at V and 6 bases at J, with 21 bases between. DNA of the CDR3: TGTGCCAGCAGCCCTGGACCCGGAACCCCCGAGCAGTACTTC. Translating gives CASSPGPGTPEQYF.

V gene TRBV6-1 combines with J gene TRBJ2-7; D unresolved. The ends were cut back, 2 bases at V and 3 bases at J, with 5 bases in the middle. Per germline, CDR1 MNHNS and CDR2 SASEGT. CDR3 length equals 12 residues. CDR3 sequence: CASSEYLYEQYF. CDR3 nucleotide sequence: TGTGCCAGCAGTGAATACCTCTACGAGCAGTACTTC.